This TCR beta chain was sequenced in a study of T cells in Graves' hyperthyroidism and ophthalmopathy. As for the study in general: At the time of initial diagnosis and before any treatment, peripheral blood was collected.

V lost 1 base to trimming and J lost 5 bases, with 9 bases between them. Germline V gene sequence: CDR1 SGHNT, CDR2 YENEEA. This CDR3 is 14 amino acids long. The TCR beta CDR3 regions underwent amplification using RNA transcripts as the source. First-round RT-PCR targeting the TCR CDR3 was performed with the HTBI primer set. TCRdb independently ran MiXCR on the multiplex PCR reads; one entry per CDR3 protein. The table includes about 420,000 distinct CDR3 sequences, 15% to 19% detected once. This clonotype was recorded many times. Exclusion criteria comprised uncontrolled infection, other autoimmune disease, pregnancy or lactation.

This TCR was sampled from a woman aged 18-29 years with Graves' hyperthyroidism. The sample consisted of blood. The rearrangement links TRBV11-3 to TRBJ2-1, with D uncertain. The CDR3 coding sequence is TGTGCCAGCAGCTTAGGGGGAATCGACAATGAGCAGTTCTTC. The encoded protein is CASSLGGIDNEQFF.